These T cell receptor beta chains were read from a single sample in a study of T cells in Graves' hyperthyroidism and ophthalmopathy. TCRdb passed the multiplex PCR reads through MiXCR, listing each CDR3 protein once. The data hold 600,000 to 700,000 distinct CDR3 sequences, with nearly 45% observed a single time. Sequenced: peripheral blood or thyroid tissue (not recorded which). These receptors originate from an adult man with Graves' disease, either hyperthyroidism or ophthalmopathy (not recorded which). The CDR3 runs from the conserved cysteine through the conserved F or W. The D gene is left open where the match is weak. Size is omitted from some rows. Given values are once, few, many or a class for expanded clones.

d_call	v_call	j_call	clone_size	cdr3_aa	cdr3_nt
NA	TRBV2	TRBJ2-5	few	CASSQDGQGRRETQYF	TGTGCCAGCAGCCAAGATGGGCAGGGGCGCAGAGAGACCCAGTACTTC
NA	TRBV20-1	TRBJ2-2	few	CSASFGNTGELFF	TGCAGTGCTAGTTTCGGGAACACCGGGGAGCTGTTTTTT
TRBD1	TRBV5-5	TRBJ2-6	NA	CASNTDRGFSGANVLTF	TGTGCCAGCAACACTGACAGGGGGTTCTCTGGGGCCAACGTCCTGACTTTC
TRBD1	TRBV7-9	TRBJ1-4	few	CASSLGQGRVREKLFF	TGTGCCAGCAGCTTGGGACAGGGCCGTGTGAGGGAAAAACTGTTTTTT
NA	TRBV20-1	TRBJ1-5	NA	CSAIQGMGGNQPQHF	TGCAGTGCTATTCAGGGCATGGGTGGCAATCAGCCCCAGCATTTT
TRBD1	TRBV7-9	TRBJ1-4	NA	CASSFRQGNNEKLFF	TGTGCCAGCAGCTTCAGACAGGGAAACAATGAAAAACTGTTTTTT
NA	TRBV19	TRBJ2-5	NA	CAPAPRLRETQYF	TGTGCCCCTGCCCCTCGGTTGAGGGAGACCCAGTACTTC
NA	TRBV14	TRBJ1-2	NA	CASSQVLSHGYTF	TGTGCCAGCAGCCAAGTGTTGAGTCATGGCTACACCTTC
NA	TRBV6-1	TRBJ1-1	NA	CASSDPQGLGTEAFF	TGTGCCAGCAGTGACCCACAGGGATTGGGCACTGAAGCTTTCTTT
NA	TRBV7-6	TRBJ1-6	few	CASSRDAGDNSPLHF	TGTGCCAGCTCACGGGACGCGGGTGATAATTCACCCCTCCACTTT